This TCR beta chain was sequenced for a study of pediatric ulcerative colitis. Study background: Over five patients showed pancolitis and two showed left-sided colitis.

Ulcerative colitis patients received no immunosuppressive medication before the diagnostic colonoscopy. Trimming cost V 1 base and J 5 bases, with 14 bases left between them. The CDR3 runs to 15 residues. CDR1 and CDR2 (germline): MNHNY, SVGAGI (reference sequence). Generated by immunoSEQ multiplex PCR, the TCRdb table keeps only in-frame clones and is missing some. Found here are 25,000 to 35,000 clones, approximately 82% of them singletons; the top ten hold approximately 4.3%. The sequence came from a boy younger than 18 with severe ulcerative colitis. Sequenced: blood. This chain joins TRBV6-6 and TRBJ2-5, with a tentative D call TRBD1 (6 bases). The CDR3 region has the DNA TGTGCCAGCAGTTACTGGGCAGGGGCAGGGGAGACCCAGTACTTC. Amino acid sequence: CASSYWAGAGETQYF.